This T cell receptor (beta chain) was obtained from a study of T cells in Graves' hyperthyroidism and ophthalmopathy. Study overall: At the time of initial diagnosis and before any treatment, peripheral blood was collected.

J was trimmed by 12 bases and V by 5 bases; bases with no gene match: 10. Germline assignment: CDR1 MNHNS and CDR2 SASEGT. This CDR3 is 13 amino acids long. This clonotype showed up many times. It was RNA transcripts that yielded the amplified TCR beta CDR3 regions. With the HTBI primer set, the TCR CDR3 went through a first round of RT-PCR. TCRdb re-analysed the multiplex PCR reads in MiXCR, keeping a single row per CDR3 protein. The sample holds 370,000 or so distinct CDR3 sequences; approximately 13% are singletons and the top ten take 20%. The sequence was obtained from a man aged 25-45 years with Graves' hyperthyroidism that later progressed to Graves' ophthalmopathy. The source material was blood. The rearrangement links TRBV6-1 to TRBJ2-1, with 7 bases aligning to TRBD1. CDR3 protein: CASSYYLRDRQFF. Written as DNA, the CDR3 is TGTGCCAGCAGTTATTACCTCCGGGACAGGCAGTTCTTC.